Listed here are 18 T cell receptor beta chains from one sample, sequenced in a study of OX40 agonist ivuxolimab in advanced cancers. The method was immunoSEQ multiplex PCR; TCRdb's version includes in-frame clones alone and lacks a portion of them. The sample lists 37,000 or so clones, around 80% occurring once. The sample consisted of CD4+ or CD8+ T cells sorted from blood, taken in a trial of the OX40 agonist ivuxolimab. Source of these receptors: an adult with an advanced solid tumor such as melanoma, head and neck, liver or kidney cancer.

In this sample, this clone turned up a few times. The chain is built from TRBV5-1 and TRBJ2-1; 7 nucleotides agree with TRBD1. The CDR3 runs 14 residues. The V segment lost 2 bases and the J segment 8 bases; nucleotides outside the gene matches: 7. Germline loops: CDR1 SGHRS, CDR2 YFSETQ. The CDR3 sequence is CASSLRTGFYEQFF. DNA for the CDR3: TGCGCCAGCAGCTTAAGGACAGGTTTCTATGAGCAGTTCTTC.

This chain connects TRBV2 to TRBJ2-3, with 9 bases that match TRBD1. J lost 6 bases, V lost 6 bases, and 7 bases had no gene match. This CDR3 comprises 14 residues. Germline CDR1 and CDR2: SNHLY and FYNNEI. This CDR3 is CASRTGGAVDTQYF. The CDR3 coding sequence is TGTGCCAGCAGGACAGGGGGAGCGGTGGATACGCAGTATTTT. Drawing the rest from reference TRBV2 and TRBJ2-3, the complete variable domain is EPEVTQTPSHQVTQMGQEVILRCVPISNHLYFYWYRQILGQKVEFLVSFYNNEISEKSEIFDDQFSVERPDGSNFTLKIRSTKLEDSAMYFCASRTGGAVDTQYFGPGTRLTVL.

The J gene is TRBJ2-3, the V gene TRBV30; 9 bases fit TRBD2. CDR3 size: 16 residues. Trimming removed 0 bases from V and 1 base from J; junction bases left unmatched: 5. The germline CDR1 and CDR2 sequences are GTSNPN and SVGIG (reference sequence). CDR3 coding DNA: TGTGCCTGGAGTGTACTCTCTAGCGGGGGCACAGATACGCAGTATTTT. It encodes CAWSVLSSGGTDTQYF.

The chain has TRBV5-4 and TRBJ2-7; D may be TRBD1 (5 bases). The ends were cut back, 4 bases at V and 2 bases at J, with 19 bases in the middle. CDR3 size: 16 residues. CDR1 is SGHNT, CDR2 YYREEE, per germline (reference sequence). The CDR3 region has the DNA TGTGCCAGCAGCCGGCTACCTGGACAAGTCACCTACGAGCAGTACTTC. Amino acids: CASSRLPGQVTYEQYF.

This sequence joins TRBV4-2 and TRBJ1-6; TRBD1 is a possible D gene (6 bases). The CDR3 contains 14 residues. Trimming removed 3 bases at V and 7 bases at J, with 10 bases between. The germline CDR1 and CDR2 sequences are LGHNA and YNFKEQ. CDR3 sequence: CASSQVDSNSPLHF. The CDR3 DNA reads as TGTGCCAGCAGCCAGGTGGACAGCAATTCACCCCTCCACTTT.

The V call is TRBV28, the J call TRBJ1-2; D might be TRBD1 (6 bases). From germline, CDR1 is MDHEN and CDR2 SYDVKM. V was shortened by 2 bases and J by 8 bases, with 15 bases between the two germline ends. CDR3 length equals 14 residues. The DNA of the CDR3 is TGTGCCAGCAGTTTACTGAACAGGGACCGAGGCTACACCTTC. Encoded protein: CASSLLNRDRGYTF.

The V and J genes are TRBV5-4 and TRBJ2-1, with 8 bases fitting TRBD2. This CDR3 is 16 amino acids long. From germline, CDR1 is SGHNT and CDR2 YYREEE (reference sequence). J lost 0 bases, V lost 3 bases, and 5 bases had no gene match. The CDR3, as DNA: TGTGCCAGCAGCTCGGGGGGACTAGTCTCCTACAATGAGCAGTTCTTC. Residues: CASSSGGLVSYNEQFF.

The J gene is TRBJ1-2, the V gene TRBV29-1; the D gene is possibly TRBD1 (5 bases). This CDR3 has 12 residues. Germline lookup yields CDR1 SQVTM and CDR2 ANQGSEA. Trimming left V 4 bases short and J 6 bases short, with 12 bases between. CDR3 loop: CSVAGGIDGYTF. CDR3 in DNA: TGCAGCGTTGCGGGGGGTATCGATGGCTACACCTTC.

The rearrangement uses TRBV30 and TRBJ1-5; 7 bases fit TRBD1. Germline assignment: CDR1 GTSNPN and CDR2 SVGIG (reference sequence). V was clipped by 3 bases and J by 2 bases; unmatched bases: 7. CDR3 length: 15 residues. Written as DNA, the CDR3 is TGTGCCTGGAGCCCGGGACAGTCGCGCAATCAGCCCCAGCATTTT. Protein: CAWSPGQSRNQPQHF.

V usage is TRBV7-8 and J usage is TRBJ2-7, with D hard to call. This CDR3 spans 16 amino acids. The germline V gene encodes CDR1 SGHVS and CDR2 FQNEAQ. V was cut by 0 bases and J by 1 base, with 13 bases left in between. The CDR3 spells CASSLAGGRRSYEQYF. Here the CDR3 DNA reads TGTGCCAGCAGCTTAGCGGGTGGCAGGAGATCCTACGAGCAGTACTTC.

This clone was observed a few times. CDR3 nucleotide sequence: TGTGCCAGCAGCCCCCCCTTTTGGGACAAGGAGTCCTACGAGCAGTACTTC. Residues: CASSPPFWDKESYEQYF. This chain connects TRBV7-8 to TRBJ2-7; possible D gene TRBD1, 6 bases. The ends were cut back, 5 bases at V and 1 base at J, with 21 bases in the middle. The V gene's germline CDR1 is SGHVS and CDR2 FQNEAQ. This CDR3 has 17 residues.

This chain's CDR3 is CASSYWQGYEQYF. CDR3 nucleotide sequence: TGTGCCAGCAGTTATTGGCAGGGGTACGAGCAGTACTTC. The chain carries TRBV6-6 and TRBJ2-7, with TRBD1 as a possible D gene (6 bases). V dropped 3 bases and J dropped 4 bases, with 10 bases sitting between them. Germline loops: CDR1 MNHNY, CDR2 SVGAGI (reference sequence). The CDR3 consists of 13 residues.

The CDR3 loop reads CASSTQQGLAGVTGELFF. The CDR3 nucleotides are TGTGCCAGTAGTACACAACAGGGACTAGCAGGGGTGACCGGGGAGCTGTTTTTT. The chain carries TRBV19 and TRBJ2-2; TRBD2 matches at 9 bases. The CDR3 sequence is 18 residues long. Germline values: CDR1 LNHDA, CDR2 SQIVND (reference sequence). Germline trimming cut 4 bases from V and 5 bases from J; bases unmatched to any gene: 14.

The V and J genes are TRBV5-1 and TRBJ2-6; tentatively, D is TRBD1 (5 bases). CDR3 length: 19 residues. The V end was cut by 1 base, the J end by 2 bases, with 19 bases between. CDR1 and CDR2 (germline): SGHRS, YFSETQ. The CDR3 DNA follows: TGCGCCAGCAGCTTGACCCTCCGGACAAGACTGACTGGGGCCAACGTCCTGACTTTC. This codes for CASSLTLRTRLTGANVLTF.

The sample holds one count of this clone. The chain's CDR3 is CASSLAGASISNQPQHF. CDR3 in DNA: TGTGCCAGCAGCCTCGCGGGGGCCTCGATTAGCAATCAGCCCCAGCATTTT. J is TRBJ1-5 and V is TRBV2; perhaps TRBD1 as D (6 bases). CDR3 size: 17 residues. CDR1 is SNHLY and CDR2 is FYNNEI in the germline V gene. The ends were cut back, 6 bases at V and 0 bases at J, with 18 bases in the middle.

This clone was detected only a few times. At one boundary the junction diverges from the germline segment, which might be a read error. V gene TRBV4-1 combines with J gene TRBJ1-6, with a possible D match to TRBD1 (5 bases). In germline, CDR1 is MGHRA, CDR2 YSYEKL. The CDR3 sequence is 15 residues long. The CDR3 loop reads CAGSTGGLDNSPLHF. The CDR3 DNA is TGCGCCGGCAGCACCGGGGGTTTGGATAATTCACCCCTCCACTTT.

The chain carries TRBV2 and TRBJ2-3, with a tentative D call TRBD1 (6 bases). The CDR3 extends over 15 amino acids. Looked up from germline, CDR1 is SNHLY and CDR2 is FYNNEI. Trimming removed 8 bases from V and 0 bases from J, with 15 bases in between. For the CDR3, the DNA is TGTGCCAGCGGCGGACAGAGTATTAGCACAGATACGCAGTATTTT. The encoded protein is CASGGQSISTDTQYF.

CDR3 DNA: TGCAGCGTTGATCCACCGCCGGGGTGGGAGACCCAGTACTTC. Protein product: CSVDPPPGWETQYF. The chain employs TRBV29-1 and TRBJ2-5; maybe TRBD2 (5 bases). The V and J ends lost 3 bases and 5 bases respectively, with 16 bases between them. The germline V gene encodes CDR1 SQVTM and CDR2 ANQGSEA. The CDR3 is 14 amino acids.